The TCR beta chain under discussion was sequenced for a study of OX40 agonist ivuxolimab in advanced cancers. On the study more broadly: Patients treated during dose escalation were battling hepatocellular carcinoma, melanoma, renal cell or head and neck cancer. Of mixed ages from roughly 23 to 80 and averaging approximately 60 years, the group was roughly 85% male. Study-level findings and limits: The mean number of expanded clones was higher in CD8+ T cells than in CD4+. Expanded peripheral T cells had an undetermined antigen specificity.

Remarks on this clone: Its antigen is unknown.

This CDR3 has 11 residues. V lost 2 bases, J lost 2 bases, and 1 base lay in between. The germline V gene encodes CDR1 MNHNY and CDR2 SVGAGI (reference sequence). Only in-frame clones appear in the TCRdb table, and some are missing; sequencing was by immunoSEQ multiplex PCR. The sample consists of roughly 15,000 clones, 80% to 95% of them appearing once. This TCR was sampled from an adult with an advanced solid tumor such as melanoma, head and neck, liver or kidney cancer. The chain joins TRBV6-6 to TRBJ2-7; D is undetermined. This sample comprised CD4+ or CD8+ T cells sorted from blood, obtained in a trial of the OX40 agonist ivuxolimab. The CDR3 bases are TGTGCCAGCAGTTACACCTACGAGCAGTACTTC. Its protein is CASSYTYEQYF.